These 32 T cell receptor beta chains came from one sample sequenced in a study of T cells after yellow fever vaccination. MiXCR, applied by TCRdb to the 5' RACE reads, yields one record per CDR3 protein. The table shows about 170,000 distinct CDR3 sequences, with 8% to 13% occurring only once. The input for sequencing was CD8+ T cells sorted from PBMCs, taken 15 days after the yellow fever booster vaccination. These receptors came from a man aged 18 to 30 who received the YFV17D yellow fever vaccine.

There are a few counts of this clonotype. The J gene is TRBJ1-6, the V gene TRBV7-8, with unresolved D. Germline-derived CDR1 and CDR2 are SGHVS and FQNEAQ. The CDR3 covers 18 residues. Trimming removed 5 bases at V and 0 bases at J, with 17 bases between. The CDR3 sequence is CASSPRREPSSYNSPLHF. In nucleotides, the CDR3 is TGTGCCAGCAGCCCCCGGAGGGAGCCGAGCTCCTATAATTCACCCCTCCACTTT.

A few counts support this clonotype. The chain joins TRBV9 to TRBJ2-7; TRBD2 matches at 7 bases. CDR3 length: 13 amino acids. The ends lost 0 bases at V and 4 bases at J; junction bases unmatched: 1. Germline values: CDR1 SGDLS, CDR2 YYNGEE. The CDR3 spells CASSVGEGYEQYV. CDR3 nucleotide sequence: TGTGCCAGCAGCGTAGGGGAGGGTTACGAGCAGTACGTC.

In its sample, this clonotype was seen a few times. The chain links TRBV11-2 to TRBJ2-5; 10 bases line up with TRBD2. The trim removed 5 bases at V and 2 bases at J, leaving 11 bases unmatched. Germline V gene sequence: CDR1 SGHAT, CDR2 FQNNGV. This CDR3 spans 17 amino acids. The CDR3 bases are TGTGCCAGCAGCCGACTCTTGGCTAGCGGGGGACAAGAGACCCAGTACTTC. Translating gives CASSRLLASGGQETQYF.

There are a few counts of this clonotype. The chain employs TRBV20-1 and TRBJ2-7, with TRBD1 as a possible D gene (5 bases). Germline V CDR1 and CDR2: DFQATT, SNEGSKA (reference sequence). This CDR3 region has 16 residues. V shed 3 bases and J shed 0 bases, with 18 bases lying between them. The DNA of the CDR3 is TGCAGTGCTAGGGGTGGTGAACAGGCCATCTCCTACGAGCAGTACTTC. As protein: CSARGGEQAISYEQYF.

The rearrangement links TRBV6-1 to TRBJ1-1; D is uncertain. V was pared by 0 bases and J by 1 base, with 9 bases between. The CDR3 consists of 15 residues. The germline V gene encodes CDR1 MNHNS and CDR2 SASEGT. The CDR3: CASSEARRPNTEAFF. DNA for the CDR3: TGTGCCAGCAGTGAAGCTAGACGGCCGAACACTGAAGCTTTCTTT.

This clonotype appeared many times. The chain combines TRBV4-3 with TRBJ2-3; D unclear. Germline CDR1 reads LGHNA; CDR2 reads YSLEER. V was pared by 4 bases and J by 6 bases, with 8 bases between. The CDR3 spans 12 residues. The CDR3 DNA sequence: TGCGCCAGCAGCCCGAACGGGGATACGCAGTATTTT. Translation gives CASSPNGDTQYF.

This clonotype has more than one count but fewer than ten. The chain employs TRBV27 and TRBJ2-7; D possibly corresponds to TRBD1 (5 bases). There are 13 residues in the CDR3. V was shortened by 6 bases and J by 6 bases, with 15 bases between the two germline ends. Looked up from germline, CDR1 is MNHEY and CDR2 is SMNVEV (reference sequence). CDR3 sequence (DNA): TGTGCCAGCAGCTCCCTAGGGGTGGGCGAGCAGTACGTC. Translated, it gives CASSSLGVGEQYV.

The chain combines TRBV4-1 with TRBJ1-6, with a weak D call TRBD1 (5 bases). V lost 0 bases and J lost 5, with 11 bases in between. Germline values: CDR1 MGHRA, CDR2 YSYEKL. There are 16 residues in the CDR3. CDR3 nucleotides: TGCGCCAGCAGCCAAGATACGGGACGAGATAATTCACCCCTCCACTTT. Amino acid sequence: CASSQDTGRDNSPLHF.

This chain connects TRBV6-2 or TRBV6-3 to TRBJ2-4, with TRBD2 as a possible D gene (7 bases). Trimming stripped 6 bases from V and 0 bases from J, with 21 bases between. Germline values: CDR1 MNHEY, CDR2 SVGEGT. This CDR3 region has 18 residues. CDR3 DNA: TGTGCCAGCAGCCACCGTGGAGGCGGGGGCTTAGCCAAAAACATTCAGTACTTC. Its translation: CASSHRGGGGLAKNIQYF.

The CDR3 nucleotides are TGTGCCATCAGTGAGTCTAGAGGGGTCTACAATGAGCAGTTCTTC. Amino acid sequence: CAISESRGVYNEQFF. This chain uses TRBV10-3 with TRBJ2-1, with D perhaps being TRBD1 or TRBD2 (5 bases each). Germline values: CDR1 ENHRY, CDR2 SYGVKD. The CDR3 runs to 15 residues. V was clipped by 0 bases and J by 3 bases, with 9 bases between them.

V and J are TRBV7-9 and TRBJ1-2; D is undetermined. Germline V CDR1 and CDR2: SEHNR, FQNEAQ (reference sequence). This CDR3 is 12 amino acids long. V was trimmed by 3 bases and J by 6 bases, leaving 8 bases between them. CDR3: CASSLLSDGYTF. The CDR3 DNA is TGTGCCAGCAGCTTGCTTTCGGATGGCTACACCTTC.

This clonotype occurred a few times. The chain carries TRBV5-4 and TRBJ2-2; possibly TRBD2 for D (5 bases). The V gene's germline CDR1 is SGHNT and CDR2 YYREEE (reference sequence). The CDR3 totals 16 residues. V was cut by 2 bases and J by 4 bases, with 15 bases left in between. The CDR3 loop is CASSFGLAMGTGELFF. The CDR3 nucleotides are TGTGCCAGCAGCTTTGGTCTAGCAATGGGCACCGGGGAGCTGTTTTTT.

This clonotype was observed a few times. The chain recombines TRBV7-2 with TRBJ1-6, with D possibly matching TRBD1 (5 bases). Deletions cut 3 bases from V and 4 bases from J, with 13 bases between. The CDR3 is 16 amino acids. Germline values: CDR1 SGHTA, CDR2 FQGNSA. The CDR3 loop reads CASSFGTVIYNSPLHF. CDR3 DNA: TGTGCCAGCAGCTTCGGGACTGTTATATATAATTCACCCCTCCACTTT.

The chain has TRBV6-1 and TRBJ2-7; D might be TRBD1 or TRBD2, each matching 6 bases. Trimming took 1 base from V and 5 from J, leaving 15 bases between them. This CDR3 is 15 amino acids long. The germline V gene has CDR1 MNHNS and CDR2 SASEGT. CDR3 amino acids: CASSEGYREDNEQYF. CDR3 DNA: TGTGCCAGCAGTGAAGGGTACAGGGAGGACAACGAGCAGTACTTC.

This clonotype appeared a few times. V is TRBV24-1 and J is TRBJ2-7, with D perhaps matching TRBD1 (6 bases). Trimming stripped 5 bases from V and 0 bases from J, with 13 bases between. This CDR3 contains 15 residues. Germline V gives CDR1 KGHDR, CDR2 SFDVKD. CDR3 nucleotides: TGTGCCACCAGTGTCTTGGACAGCCTCTCCTACGAGCAGTACTTC. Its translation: CATSVLDSLSYEQYF.

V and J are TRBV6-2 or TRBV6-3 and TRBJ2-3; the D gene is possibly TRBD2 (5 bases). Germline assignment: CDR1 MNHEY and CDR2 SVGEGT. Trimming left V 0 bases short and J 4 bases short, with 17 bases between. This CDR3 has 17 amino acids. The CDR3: CASSYSRMRALSDTQYF. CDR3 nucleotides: TGTGCCAGCAGTTACTCGAGAATGAGGGCCTTGTCAGATACGCAGTATTTT.

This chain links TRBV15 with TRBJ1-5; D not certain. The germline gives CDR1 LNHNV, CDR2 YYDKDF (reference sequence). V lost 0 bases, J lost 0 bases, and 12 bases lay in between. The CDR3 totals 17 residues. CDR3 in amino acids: CATSRDWGVASNQPQHF. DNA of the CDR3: TGTGCCACCAGCAGAGATTGGGGAGTGGCTAGCAATCAGCCCCAGCATTTT.

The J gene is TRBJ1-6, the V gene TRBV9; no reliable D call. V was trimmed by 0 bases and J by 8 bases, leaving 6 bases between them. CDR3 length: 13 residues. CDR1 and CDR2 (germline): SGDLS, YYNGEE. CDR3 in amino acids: CASSVAQYSPLHF. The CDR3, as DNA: TGTGCCAGCAGCGTAGCTCAGTATTCACCCCTCCACTTT.

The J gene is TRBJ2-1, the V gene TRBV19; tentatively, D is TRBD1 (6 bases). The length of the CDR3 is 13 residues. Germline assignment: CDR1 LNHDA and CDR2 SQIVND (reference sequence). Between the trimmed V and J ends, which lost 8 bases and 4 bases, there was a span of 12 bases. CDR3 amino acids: CASARTDYNEQFF. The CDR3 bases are TGTGCCAGTGCTAGGACAGATTACAATGAGCAGTTCTTC.

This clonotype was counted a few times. The CDR3 DNA follows: TGTGCCAGTCAGCCGCCAGGGGTGAACACTGAAGCTTTCTTT. This sequence encodes CASQPPGVNTEAFF. The J gene is TRBJ1-1, the V gene TRBV19; tentatively, D is TRBD1 (6 bases). The V end lost 8 bases, the J end lost 0 bases, and 13 bases lay between the germline ends. Germline V CDR1 and CDR2: LNHDA, SQIVND (reference sequence). CDR3 length: 14 amino acids.

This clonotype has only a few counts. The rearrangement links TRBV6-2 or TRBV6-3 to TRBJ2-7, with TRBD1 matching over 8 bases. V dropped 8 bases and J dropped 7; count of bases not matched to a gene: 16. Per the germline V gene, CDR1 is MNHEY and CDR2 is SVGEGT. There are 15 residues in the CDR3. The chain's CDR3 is CASEKPGQAPFEQYF. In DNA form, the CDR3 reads TGTGCCAGCGAAAAGCCGGGACAGGCCCCTTTTGAGCAGTACTTC.

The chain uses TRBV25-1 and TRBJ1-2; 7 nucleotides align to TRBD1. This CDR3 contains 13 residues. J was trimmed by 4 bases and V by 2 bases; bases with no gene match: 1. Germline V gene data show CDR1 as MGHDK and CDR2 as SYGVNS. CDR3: CASSEGTAYGYTF. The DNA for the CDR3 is TGTGCCAGCAGTGAAGGGACAGCCTATGGCTACACCTTC.

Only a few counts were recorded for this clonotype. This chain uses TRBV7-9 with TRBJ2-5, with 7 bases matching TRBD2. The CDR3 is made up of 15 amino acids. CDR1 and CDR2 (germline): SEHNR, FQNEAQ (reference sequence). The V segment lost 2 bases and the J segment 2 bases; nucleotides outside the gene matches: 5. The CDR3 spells CASSLYPRGQETQYF. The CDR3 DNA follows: TGTGCCAGCAGCTTATACCCGCGGGGGCAAGAGACCCAGTACTTC.

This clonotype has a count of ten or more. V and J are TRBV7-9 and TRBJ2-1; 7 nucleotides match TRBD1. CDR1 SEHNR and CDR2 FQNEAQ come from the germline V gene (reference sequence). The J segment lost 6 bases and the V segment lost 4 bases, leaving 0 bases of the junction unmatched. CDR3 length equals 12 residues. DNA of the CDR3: TGTGCCAGCAGCTGGGACAGCAATGAGCAGTTCTTC. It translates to CASSWDSNEQFF.

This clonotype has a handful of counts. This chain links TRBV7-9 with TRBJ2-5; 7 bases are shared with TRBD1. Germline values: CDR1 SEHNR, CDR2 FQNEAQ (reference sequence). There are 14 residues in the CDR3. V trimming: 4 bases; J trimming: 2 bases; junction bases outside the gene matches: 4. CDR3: CASSSDREQETQYF. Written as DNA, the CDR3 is TGTGCCAGCAGCTCCGACAGGGAACAAGAGACCCAGTACTTC.

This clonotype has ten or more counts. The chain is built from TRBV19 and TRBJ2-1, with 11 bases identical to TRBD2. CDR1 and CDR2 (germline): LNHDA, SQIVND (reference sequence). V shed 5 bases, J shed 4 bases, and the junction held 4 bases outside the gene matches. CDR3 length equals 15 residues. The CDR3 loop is CASSQTSGDYNEQFF. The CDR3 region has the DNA TGTGCCAGTAGTCAGACTAGCGGGGATTACAATGAGCAGTTCTTC.

The CDR3 loop is CASSKDIYEQYV. The CDR3 coding sequence is TGTGCCAGCAGTAAGGACATTTACGAGCAGTACGTC. V and J are TRBV12-3 or TRBV12-4 and TRBJ2-7; D possibly corresponds to TRBD1 (5 bases). V was cut by 5 bases and J by 4 bases, with 9 bases left in between. The CDR3 runs 12 residues.

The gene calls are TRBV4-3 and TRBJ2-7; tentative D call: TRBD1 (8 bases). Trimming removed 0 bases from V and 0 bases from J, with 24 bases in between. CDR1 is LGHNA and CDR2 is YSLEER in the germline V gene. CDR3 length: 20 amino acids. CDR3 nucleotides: TGCGCCAGCAGCCAAGATATTGAGGACAGGGAGGGGATTAGCTCCTACGAGCAGTACTTC. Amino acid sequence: CASSQDIEDREGISSYEQYF.

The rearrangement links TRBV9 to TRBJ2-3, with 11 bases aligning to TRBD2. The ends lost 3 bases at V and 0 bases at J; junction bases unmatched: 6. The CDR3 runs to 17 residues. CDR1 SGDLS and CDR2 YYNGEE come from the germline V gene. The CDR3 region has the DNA TGTGCCAGCAGCGGGACTAGCGGGCCCACTAGCACAGATACGCAGTATTTT. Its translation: CASSGTSGPTSTDTQYF.

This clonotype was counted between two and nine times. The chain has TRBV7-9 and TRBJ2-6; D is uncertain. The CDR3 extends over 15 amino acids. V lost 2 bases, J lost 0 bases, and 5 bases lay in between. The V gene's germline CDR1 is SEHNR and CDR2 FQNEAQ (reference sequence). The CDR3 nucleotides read TGTGCCAGCAGCTTACGGCGCTCTGGGGCCAACGTCCTGACTTTC. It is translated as CASSLRRSGANVLTF. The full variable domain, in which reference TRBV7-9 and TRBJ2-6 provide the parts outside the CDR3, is DTGVSQNPRHKITKRGQNVTFRCDPISEHNRLYWYRQTLGQGPEFLTYFQNEAQLEKSRLLSDRFSAERPKGSFSTLEIQRTEQGDSAMYLCASSLRRSGANVLTFGAGSRLTVL.

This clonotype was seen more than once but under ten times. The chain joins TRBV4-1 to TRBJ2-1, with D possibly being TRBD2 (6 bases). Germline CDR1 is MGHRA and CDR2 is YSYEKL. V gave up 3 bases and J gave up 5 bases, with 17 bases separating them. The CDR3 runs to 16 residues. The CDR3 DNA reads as TGCGCCAGCAGCCAGAGGGACTTGAGGGTAAACAATGAGCAGTTCTTC. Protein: CASSQRDLRVNNEQFF.

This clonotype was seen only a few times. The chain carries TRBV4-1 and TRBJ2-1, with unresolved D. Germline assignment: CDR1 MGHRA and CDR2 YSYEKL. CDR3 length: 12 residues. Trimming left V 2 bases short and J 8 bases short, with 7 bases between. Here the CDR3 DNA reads TGCGCCAGCAGCCAAACTATCTATGAGCAGTTCTTC. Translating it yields CASSQTIYEQFF.